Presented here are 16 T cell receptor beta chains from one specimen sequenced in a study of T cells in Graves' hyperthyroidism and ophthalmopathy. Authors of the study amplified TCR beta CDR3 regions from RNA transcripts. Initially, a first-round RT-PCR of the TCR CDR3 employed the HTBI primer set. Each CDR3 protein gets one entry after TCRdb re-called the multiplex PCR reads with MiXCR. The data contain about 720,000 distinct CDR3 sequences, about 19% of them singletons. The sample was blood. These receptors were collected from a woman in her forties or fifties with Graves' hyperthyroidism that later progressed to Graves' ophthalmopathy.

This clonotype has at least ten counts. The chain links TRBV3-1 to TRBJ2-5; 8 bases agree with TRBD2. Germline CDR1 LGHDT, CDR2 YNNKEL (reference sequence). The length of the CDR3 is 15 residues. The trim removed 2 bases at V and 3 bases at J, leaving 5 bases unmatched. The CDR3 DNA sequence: TGTGCCAGCAGCCAAACTACTAGCGGAGAAGAGACCCAGTACTTC. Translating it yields CASSQTTSGEETQYF.

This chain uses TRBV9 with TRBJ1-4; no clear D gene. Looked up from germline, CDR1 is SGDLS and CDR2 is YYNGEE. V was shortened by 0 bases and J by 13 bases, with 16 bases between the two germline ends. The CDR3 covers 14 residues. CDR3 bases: TGTGCCAGCAGCGTAGCTTCTGCCGAGGGAGGACTGTTTTTT. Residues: CASSVASAEGGLFF.

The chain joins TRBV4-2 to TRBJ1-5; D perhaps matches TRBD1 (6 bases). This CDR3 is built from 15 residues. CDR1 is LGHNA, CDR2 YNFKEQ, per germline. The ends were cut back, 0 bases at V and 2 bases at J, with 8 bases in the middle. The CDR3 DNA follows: TGTGCCAGCAGCCAAGAGGCAGGGGGCAATCAGCCCCAGCATTTT. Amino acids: CASSQEAGGNQPQHF.

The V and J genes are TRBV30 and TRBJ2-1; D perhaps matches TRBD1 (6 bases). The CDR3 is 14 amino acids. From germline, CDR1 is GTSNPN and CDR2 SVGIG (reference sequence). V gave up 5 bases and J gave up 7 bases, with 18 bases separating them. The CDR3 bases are TGTGCCTGGGGGAAGGGGGTATCTAGGAATGAGCAGTTCTTC. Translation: CAWGKGVSRNEQFF.

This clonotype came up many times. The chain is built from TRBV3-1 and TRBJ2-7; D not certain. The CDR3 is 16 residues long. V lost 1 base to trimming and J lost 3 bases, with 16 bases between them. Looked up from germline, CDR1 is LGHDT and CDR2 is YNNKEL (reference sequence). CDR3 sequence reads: CASSQGIGGMGYEQYF. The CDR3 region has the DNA TGTGCCAGCAGCCAAGGGATAGGCGGTATGGGCTACGAGCAGTACTTC.

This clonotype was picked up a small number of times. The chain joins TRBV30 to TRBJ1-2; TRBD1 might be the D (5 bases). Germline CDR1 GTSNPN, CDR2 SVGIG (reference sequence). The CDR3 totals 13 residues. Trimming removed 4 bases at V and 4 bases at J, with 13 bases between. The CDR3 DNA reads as TGTGCCTGGAAGGCGGGGGGAGGCTATGGCTACACCTTC. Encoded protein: CAWKAGGGYGYTF. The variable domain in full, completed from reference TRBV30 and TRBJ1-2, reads SQTIHQWPATLVQPVGSPLSLECTVEGTSNPNLYWYRQAAGRGLQLLFYSVGIGQISSEVPQNLSASRPQDRQFILSSKKLLLSDSGFYLCAWKAGGGYGYTFGSGTRLTVV.

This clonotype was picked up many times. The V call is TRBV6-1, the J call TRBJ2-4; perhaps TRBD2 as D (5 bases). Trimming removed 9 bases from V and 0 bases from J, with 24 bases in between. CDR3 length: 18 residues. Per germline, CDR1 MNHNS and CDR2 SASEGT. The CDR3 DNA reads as TGTGCCAGTGACACGAGGGTATCAGGATCACTAGCCAAAAACATTCAGTACTTC. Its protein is CASDTRVSGSLAKNIQYF.

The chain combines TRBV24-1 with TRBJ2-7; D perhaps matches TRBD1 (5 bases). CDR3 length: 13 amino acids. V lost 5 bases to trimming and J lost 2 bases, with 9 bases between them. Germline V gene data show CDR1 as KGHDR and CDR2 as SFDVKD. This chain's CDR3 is CATSGAGPYEQYF. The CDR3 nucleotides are TGTGCCACCAGTGGGGCAGGGCCCTACGAGCAGTACTTC.

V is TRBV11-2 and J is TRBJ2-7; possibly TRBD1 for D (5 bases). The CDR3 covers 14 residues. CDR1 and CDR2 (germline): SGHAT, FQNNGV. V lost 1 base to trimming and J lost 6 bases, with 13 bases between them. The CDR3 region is CASSLAGKWGEQYF. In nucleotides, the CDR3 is TGTGCCAGCAGCTTAGCAGGGAAGTGGGGCGAGCAGTACTTC.

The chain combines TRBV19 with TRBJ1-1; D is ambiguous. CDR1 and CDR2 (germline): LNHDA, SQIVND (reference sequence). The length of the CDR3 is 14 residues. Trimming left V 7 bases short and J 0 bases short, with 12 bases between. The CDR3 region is CASTRGLMNTEAFF. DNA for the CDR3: TGTGCCAGTACCAGAGGTCTTATGAACACTGAAGCTTTCTTT.

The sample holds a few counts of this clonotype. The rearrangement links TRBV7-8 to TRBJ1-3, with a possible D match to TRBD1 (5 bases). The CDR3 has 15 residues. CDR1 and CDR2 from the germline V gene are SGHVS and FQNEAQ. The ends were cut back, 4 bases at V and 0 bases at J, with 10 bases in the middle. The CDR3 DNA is TGTGCCAGCAGCTCGACAGCGAGCTCTGGAAACACCATATATTTT. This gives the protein CASSSTASSGNTIYF.

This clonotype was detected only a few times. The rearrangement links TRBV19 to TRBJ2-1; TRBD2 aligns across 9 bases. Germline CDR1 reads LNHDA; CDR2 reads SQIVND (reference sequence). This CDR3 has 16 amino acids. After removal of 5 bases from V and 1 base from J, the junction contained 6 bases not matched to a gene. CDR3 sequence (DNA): TGTGCCAGTAGTTCTAGCGGGGAGGTTTCCTACAATGAGCAGTTCTTC. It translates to CASSSSGEVSYNEQFF.

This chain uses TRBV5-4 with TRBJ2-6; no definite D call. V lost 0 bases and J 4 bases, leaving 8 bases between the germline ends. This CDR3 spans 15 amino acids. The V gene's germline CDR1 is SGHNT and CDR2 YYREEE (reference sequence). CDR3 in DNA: TGTGCCAGCAGCTTGGTGGGTTACGGGGCCAACGTCCTGACTTTC. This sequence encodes CASSLVGYGANVLTF.

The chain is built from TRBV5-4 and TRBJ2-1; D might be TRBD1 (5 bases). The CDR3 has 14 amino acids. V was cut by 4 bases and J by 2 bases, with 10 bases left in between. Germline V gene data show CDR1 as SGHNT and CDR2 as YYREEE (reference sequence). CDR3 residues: CASSAPGTYNEQFF. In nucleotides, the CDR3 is TGTGCCAGCAGCGCCCCAGGGACCTACAATGAGCAGTTCTTC.

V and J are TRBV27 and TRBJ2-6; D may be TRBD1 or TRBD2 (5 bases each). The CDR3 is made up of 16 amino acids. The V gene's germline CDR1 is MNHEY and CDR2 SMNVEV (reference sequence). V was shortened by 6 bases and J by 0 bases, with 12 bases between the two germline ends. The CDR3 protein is CASSWDGTSGANVLTF. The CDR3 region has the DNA TGTGCCAGCAGCTGGGACGGGACCTCTGGGGCCAACGTCCTGACTTTC. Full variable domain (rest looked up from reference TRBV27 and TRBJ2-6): EAQVTQNPRYLITVTGKKLTVTCSQNMNHEYMSWYRQDPGLGLRQIYYSMNVEVTDKGDVPEGYKVSRKEKRNFPLILESPSPNQTSLYFCASSWDGTSGANVLTFGAGSRLTVL.

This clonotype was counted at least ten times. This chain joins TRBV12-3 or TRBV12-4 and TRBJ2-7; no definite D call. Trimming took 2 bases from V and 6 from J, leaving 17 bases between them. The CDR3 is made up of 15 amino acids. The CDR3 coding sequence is TGTGCCAGCAGTTTACTCTCCAGGAGTGTGAGCGAGCAGTACTTC. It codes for CASSLLSRSVSEQYF.